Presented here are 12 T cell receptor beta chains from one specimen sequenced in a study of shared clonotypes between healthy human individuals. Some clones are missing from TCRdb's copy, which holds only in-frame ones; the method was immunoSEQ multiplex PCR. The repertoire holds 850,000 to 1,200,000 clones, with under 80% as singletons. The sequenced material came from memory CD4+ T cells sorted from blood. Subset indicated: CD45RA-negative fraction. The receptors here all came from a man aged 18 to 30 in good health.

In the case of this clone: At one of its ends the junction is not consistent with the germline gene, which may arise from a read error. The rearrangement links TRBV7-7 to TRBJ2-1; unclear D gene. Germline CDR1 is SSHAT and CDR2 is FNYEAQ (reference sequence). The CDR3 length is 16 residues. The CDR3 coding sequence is TGTGCTAGCAGCTCCGGTACACCGTATTCCTACAATGAGCAGTTCTTC. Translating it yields CASSSGTPYSYNEQFF. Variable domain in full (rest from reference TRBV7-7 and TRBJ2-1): GAGVSQSPRYKVTKRGQDVTLRCDPISSHATLYWYQQALGQGPEFLTYFNYEAQPDKSGLPSDRFSAERPEGSISTLTIQRTEQRDSAMYRCASSSGTPYSYNEQFFGPGTRLTVL.

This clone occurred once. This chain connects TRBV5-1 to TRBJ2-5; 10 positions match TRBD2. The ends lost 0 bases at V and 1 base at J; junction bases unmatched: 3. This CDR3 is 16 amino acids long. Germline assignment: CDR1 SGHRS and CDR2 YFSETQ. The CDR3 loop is CASSLATSGVQETQYF. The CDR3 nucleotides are TGCGCCAGCAGCTTGGCCACTAGCGGGGTCCAAGAGACCCAGTACTTC.

The CDR3 DNA sequence: TGTGCCATCAGTGAGCCCGGGACTAGCGGCAATGAGCAGTTCTTC. Translating it yields CAISEPGTSGNEQFF. The chain carries TRBV10-3 and TRBJ2-1; TRBD2 agrees at 11 bases. J lost 6 bases, V lost 2 bases, and 3 bases had no gene match. This CDR3 contains 15 residues. Germline V gives CDR1 ENHRY, CDR2 SYGVKD.

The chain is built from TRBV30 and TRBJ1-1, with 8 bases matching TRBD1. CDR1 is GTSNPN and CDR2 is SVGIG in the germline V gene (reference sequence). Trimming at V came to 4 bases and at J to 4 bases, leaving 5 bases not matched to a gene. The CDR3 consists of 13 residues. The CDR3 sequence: CAWNRDRSTEAFF. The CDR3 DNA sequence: TGTGCCTGGAATAGGGACAGGAGCACTGAAGCTTTCTTT.

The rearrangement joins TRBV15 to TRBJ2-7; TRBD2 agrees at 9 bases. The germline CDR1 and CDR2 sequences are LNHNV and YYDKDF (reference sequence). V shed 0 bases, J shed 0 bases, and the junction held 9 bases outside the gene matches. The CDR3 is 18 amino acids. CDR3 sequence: CATSRDELAGAFSYEQYF. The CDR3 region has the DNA TGTGCCACCAGCAGAGATGAACTAGCGGGCGCCTTCTCCTACGAGCAGTACTTC. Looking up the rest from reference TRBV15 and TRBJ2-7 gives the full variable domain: DAMVIQNPRYQVTQFGKPVTLSCSQTLNHNVMYWYQQKSSQAPKLLFHYYDKDFNNEADTPDNFQSRRPNTSFCFLDIRSPGLGDTAMYLCATSRDELAGAFSYEQYFGPGTRLTVT.

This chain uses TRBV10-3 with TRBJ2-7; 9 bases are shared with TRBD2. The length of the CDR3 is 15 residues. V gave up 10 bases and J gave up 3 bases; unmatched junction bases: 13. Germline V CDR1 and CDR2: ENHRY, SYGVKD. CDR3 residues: CATRASGNQGYEQYF. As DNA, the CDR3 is TGTGCCACCCGGGCTAGCGGGAATCAGGGCTACGAGCAGTACTTC.

The CDR3 DNA reads as TGTGCCAGCTCCCAGACTAGCGGGAGTATCCACGAGCAGTACTTC. Its protein product is CASSQTSGSIHEQYF. This chain links TRBV18 with TRBJ2-7; 12 bases match TRBD2. In germline, CDR1 is KGHSH, CDR2 LQKENI. With V trimmed by 6 bases and J by 5 bases, 8 bases remained unmatched. The length of the CDR3 is 15 residues.

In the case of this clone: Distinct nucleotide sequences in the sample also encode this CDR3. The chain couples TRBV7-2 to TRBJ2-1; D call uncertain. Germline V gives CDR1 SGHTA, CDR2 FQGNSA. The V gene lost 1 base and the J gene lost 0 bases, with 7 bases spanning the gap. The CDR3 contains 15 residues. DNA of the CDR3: TGTGCCAGCAGCTTAGTCCCCTCCTCCTACAATGAGCAGTTCTTC. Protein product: CASSLVPSSYNEQFF.

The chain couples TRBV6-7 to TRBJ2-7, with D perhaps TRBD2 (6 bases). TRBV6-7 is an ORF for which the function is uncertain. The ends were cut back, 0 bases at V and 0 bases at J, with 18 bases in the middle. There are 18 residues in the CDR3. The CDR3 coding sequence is TGTGCCAGCAGTTACTCTGAACCTCGGACTACAAGCTCCTACGAGCAGTACTTC. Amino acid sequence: CASSYSEPRTTSSYEQYF.

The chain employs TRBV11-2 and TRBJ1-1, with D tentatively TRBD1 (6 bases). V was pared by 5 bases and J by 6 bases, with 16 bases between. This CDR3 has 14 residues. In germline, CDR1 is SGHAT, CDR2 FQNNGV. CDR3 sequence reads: CASSGQGIASEAFF. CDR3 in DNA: TGTGCCAGCAGCGGTCAGGGGATTGCCTCTGAAGCTTTCTTT. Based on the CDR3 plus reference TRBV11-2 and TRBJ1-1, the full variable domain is EAGVAQSPRYKIIEKRQSVAFWCNPISGHATLYWYQQILGQGPKLLIQFQNNGVVDDSQLPKDRFSAERLKGVDSTLKIQPAKLEDSAVYLCASSGQGIASEAFFGQGTRLTVV.

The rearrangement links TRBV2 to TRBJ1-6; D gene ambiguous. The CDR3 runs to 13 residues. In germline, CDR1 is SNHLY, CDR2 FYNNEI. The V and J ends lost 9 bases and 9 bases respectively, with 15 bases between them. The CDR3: CASGENPVSPLHF. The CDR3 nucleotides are TGTGCCAGTGGGGAGAATCCGGTTTCACCCCTCCACTTT.

The CDR3 loop is CASRALSGKETQYF. In DNA form, the CDR3 reads TGTGCCAGCAGGGCCCTATCTGGCAAAGAGACCCAGTACTTC. The chain carries TRBV7-8 and TRBJ2-5; no clear D gene. CDR3 size: 14 residues. Trimming left V 6 bases short and J 3 bases short, with 14 bases between. CDR1 SGHVS and CDR2 FQNEAQ come from the germline V gene.